This TCR beta chain was sequenced in a study of OX40 agonist ivuxolimab in advanced cancers. A note on the overall study: Ivuxolimab, which targeted the costimulatory receptor OX40 (CD134), was an agonistic, fully human IgG2 monoclonal antibody. Intravenous ivuxolimab was administered to patients every 2 weeks at six dose levels: 0.01, 0.1, 0.3, 1.5, 3 and 10 mg/kg. Three dose-escalation patients achieved partial responses, one with hepatocellular carcinoma and two with cutaneous melanoma. A male proportion of 70% to 90% and a mean age of approximately 60 years, ranging from 23 to 79, were recorded for the dose-escalation cohort. Of the 50 or so patients in dose escalation, about 20 had hepatocellular carcinoma, approximately 15 had melanoma, 9 had renal cell carcinoma and 9 had head and neck cancer. Patients were allowed to have had prior anti-PD-1, anti-PD-L1 or anti-CTLA-4 therapy, and more than 30% of the dose-escalation patients had previously received checkpoint inhibitors. Peripheral TCRbeta sequencing was intended to test whether TCR sequence diversity was altered and clonal T-cell expansion was caused by ivuxolimab. The paper covers the monotherapy dose-escalation part of the phase I ivuxolimab trial, which included N ≈ 54 patients. On the study overall, not on this receptor specifically: At doses of 0.1 to 3.0 mg/kg, clonal expansion of both CD4+ and CD8+ T cells in blood was seen between baseline and week 6. In the 0.1-3.0 mg/kg groups, partial responders were among the patients with the lowest normalized peripheral clonal expansion, particularly in CD8+ T cells. Low levels of normalized T-cell clonal expansion were also seen in some nonresponding patients. The antigen specificity of the peripheral T cells that underwent clonal expansion was not determined. After ivuxolimab, CD8+ T cells had more expanded clones than CD4+ T cells on average.

For sequencing of the TCRbeta CDR3 region, genomic DNA was extracted from the sorted cells. TCRbeta CDR3 regions were sequenced using the immunoSEQ Assay. The table was pulled from immuneACCESS by TCRdb, which kept in-frame rearrangements only. Such tables lose some clones; where checked, under half of the loss comes from unresolved V genes, and the rest has no known cause. The sample records some 86,000 clones, about 90% of which are singletons. Of the sample, more than 0.25% is held by the ten largest clones. On this clone: Its antigen remains undetermined. Base qualities were left out, and no much larger clone turns up one base away.

Patients with autoimmune disease history or receiving systemic immunosuppression were excluded from the trial. Peripheral blood for TCR sequencing was collected from all dose cohorts at baseline, on cycle 4 day 1, and on cycle 7 day 1. The samples were drawn from a first-in-human, open-label, multicenter phase I dose-escalation trial of ivuxolimab. Adults with locally advanced or metastatic melanoma, renal cell carcinoma, hepatocellular carcinoma or head and neck squamous cell carcinoma were enrolled in the trial. Before TCR sequencing, CD4+ T cells and CD8+ T cells from peripheral blood were sorted into separate populations. This sample comprised CD4+ or CD8+ T cells sorted from blood, obtained in a trial of the OX40 agonist ivuxolimab. The TCR was taken from an adult with an advanced solid tumor such as melanoma, head and neck, liver or kidney cancer.

The CDR3 in this case is CATVSGGGPRTQYF. The nucleotide sequence is given as TGTGCCACCGTCAGCGGGGGGGGCCCAAGAACCCAGTACTTC. The V and J segments used are TRBV25-1 and TRBJ2-5; the junction holds 10 bases that match TRBD2. Sequences MGHDK (CDR1) and SYGVNS (CDR2) are obtained from the germline V gene. V ends up 10 bases short and J 8 bases short, with an unmatched junction base count of 13. Its CDR3 holds 14 amino acids, cysteine through phenylalanine. Only the CDR3 DNA stays, 42 bases, in frame from base 1.